This T cell receptor beta chain was observed in a study of blood T cell repertoires in COVID-19. This CDR3 spans 16 amino acids. With 4 bases clipped from V and 0 bases from J, the junction kept 3 bases outside the gene matches. CDR1 SGHNT and CDR2 YYREEE come from the germline V gene (reference sequence). The protocol was immunoSEQ multiplex PCR, while the TCRdb copy is restricted to in-frame clones and leaves out a portion. The sample shows fewer than 200,000 clones, around three quarters of them seen only once. The chain joins TRBV5-4 to TRBJ2-2; 10 bases fit TRBD2. The sequenced sample consisted of peripheral blood. The clonotype originates from a man in his 70s with active or convalescent COVID-19. The CDR3 bases are TGTGCCAGCAGCCGGGGGACTAGCGCGAACACCGGGGAGCTGTTTTTT. This translates into CASSRGTSANTGELFF. Full variable domain (outside the CDR3, taken from reference TRBV5-4 and TRBJ2-2): ETGVTQSPTHLIKTRGQQVTLRCSSQSGHNTVSWYQQALGQGPQFIFQYYREEENGRGNFPPRFSGLQFPNYSSELNVNALELDDSALYLCASSRGTSANTGELFFGEGSRLTVL.